Following are 17 T cell receptor beta chains from one sample sequenced in a study of post-analysis software for immune sequencing data. Unique molecular identifiers tagged the TCR beta cDNA libraries. TCRdb itself ran the PCR reads through MiXCR, one entry per CDR3 protein. This sample yields around 770,000 distinct CDR3 sequences, of which around 42% are seen a single time; roughly 4.5% belongs to the top ten. These receptors' antigens are unknown. Study conclusions and caveats: Roughly 5 TRBV segments (TRBV5-6, TRBV5-1 and TRBV20-1 among them) occurred more frequently in patients than in controls.

The specimen sequenced was blood. All receptors come from a girl between 10 and 17 years old with multiple sclerosis.

This clonotype was counted a few times. The rearrangement joins TRBV10-2 to TRBJ2-7; 8 bases agree with TRBD2. After removal of 6 bases from V and 6 bases from J, the junction contained 10 bases not matched to a gene. Germline V gene lookup returns CDR1 WSHSY and CDR2 SAAADI. The CDR3 is made up of 14 amino acids. This CDR3 reads CASRVAGGPSEQYF. The CDR3 DNA reads as TGCGCCAGCAGGGTGGCGGGAGGCCCCTCCGAGCAGTACTTC.

The chain carries TRBV29-1 and TRBJ2-7; TRBD2 aligns across 8 bases. This CDR3 is 14 amino acids long. V trimming: 5 bases; J trimming: 2 bases; junction bases outside the gene matches: 8. Germline V CDR1 and CDR2: SQVTM, ANQGSEA. The CDR3 region has the DNA TGCAGCGTTTGGGAAGCGGGAGTTCCCTACGAGCAGTACTTC. Translation gives CSVWEAGVPYEQYF.

This clonotype was recorded a few times. The chain has TRBV6-2 or TRBV6-3 and TRBJ2-5; D ambiguous. Trimming cost V 8 bases and J 5 bases, with 9 bases left between them. The CDR3 has 11 amino acids. CDR1 is MNHEY and CDR2 is SVGEGT in the germline V gene. Here the CDR3 reads CASRTTETQYF. The DNA for the CDR3 is TGTGCCAGCCGGACGACGGAGACCCAGTACTTC.

The V and J genes are TRBV6-5 and TRBJ2-3; 8 positions match TRBD2. Germline trimming cut 2 bases from V and 1 base from J; bases unmatched to any gene: 2. CDR3 size: 15 residues. Germline-derived CDR1 and CDR2 are MNHEY and SVGAGI. CDR3: CASSYALAGTDTQYF. The CDR3 DNA reads as TGTGCCAGCAGTTACGCACTAGCGGGCACAGATACGCAGTATTTT.

This clonotype was seen only a few times. This chain links TRBV20-1 with TRBJ2-5; D remains unclear. Judging by the DNA end, TRBJ2-7 fits better; the J call may be wrong. The V gene's germline CDR1 is DFQATT and CDR2 SNEGSKA (reference sequence). The CDR3 has 11 amino acids. DNA of the CDR3: TGCAGTGCTAGAGGGTGGAACGAGCAGTACTTC. This encodes CSARGWNEQYF.

This chain joins TRBV20-1 and TRBJ2-3, with a possible D match to TRBD1 (6 bases). Germline CDR1 is DFQATT and CDR2 is SNEGSKA (reference sequence). Trimming shortened V by 0 bases and J by 2 bases, and 12 bases separated the two germline ends. There are 15 residues in the CDR3. The CDR3: CSAREGGPNTDTQYF. CDR3 nucleotides: TGCAGTGCTAGAGAAGGGGGACCAAACACAGATACGCAGTATTTT.

This clonotype was seen only a few times. The chain joins TRBV5-1 to TRBJ2-7, with 10 bases matching TRBD2. J lost 7 bases, V lost 0 bases, and 4 bases had no gene match. CDR3 length equals 14 residues. Germline values: CDR1 SGHRS, CDR2 YFSETQ. For the CDR3, the DNA is TGCGCCAGCAGCTTGGACAGACTAGCGGGTGAGCAGTACTTC. Translating gives CASSLDRLAGEQYF.

The genes are TRBV7-9 and TRBJ2-7; possibly TRBD1 for D (6 bases). The germline CDR1 and CDR2 sequences are SEHNR and FQNEAQ (reference sequence). The CDR3 has 16 residues. The V end lost 3 bases, the J end lost 0 bases, and 15 bases lay between the germline ends. DNA of the CDR3: TGTGCCAGCAGCTTCGGCGGATCGGACAGCTCCTACGAGCAGTACTTC. Translation: CASSFGGSDSSYEQYF.

This clonotype was seen more than once but under ten times. The V gene is TRBV6-1, the J gene TRBJ2-7; D unclear. Germline assignment: CDR1 MNHNS and CDR2 SASEGT. The CDR3 is made up of 14 amino acids. Trimming pared 2 bases from V and 2 bases from J, leaving 10 bases between. The DNA for the CDR3 is TGTGCCAGCAGTGAAAACGTCAGCCCCTACGAGCAGTACTTC. Its protein is CASSENVSPYEQYF.

Points on this clonotype: A read error may account for a junction end that differs from germline. The rearrangement links TRBV7-9 to TRBJ2-7; TRBD2 matches at 8 bases. Germline V gene sequence: CDR1 SEHNR, CDR2 FQNEAQ (reference sequence). The CDR3 totals 12 residues. The CDR3 DNA is TGCGCCAGCAGGGCGGGGGGCTACGAGCAGTACTTC. Its protein is CASRAGGYEQYF.

This clonotype has a single count. One junction end disagrees with the germline gene, perhaps due to a read error. This chain joins TRBV29-1 and TRBJ2-3, with 9 bases lining up with TRBD1. This CDR3 has 15 amino acids. Looked up from germline, CDR1 is SQVTM and CDR2 is ANQGSEA. The chain's CDR3 is CSVARTGVISDAQYF. CDR3 DNA: TGCAGCGTCGCCAGGACAGGGGTTATTTCAGATGCGCAGTATTTT.

This clonotype has more than one count but fewer than ten. The rearrangement links TRBV4-2 to TRBJ2-6, with D maybe TRBD1 (6 bases). Germline V gene sequence: CDR1 LGHNA, CDR2 YNFKEQ. V lost 2 bases to trimming and J lost 0 bases, with 8 bases between them. The CDR3 contains 16 residues. CDR3 residues: CASSQHRVSGANVLTF. DNA of the CDR3: TGTGCCAGCAGCCAACACAGGGTCTCTGGGGCCAACGTCCTGACTTTC.

This clonotype came up a few times. V is TRBV30 and J is TRBJ2-5, with 10 bases that match TRBD2. Losses at the gene ends were 4 bases for V and 11 bases for J; bases not matched to a gene: 10. The CDR3 runs 13 residues. Germline V CDR1 and CDR2: GTSNPN, SVGIG (reference sequence). CDR3: CAWTSSGSMGQYF. CDR3 nucleotides: TGTGCCTGGACCTCTAGCGGGAGTATGGGGCAGTACTTC.

V usage is TRBV4-3 and J usage is TRBJ2-1; D is perhaps TRBD1 or TRBD2 (6 bases each). The germline CDR1 and CDR2 sequences are LGHNA and YSLEER. Trimming left V 1 base short and J 7 bases short, with 17 bases between. The CDR3 loop spans 16 amino acids. CDR3 DNA: TGCGCCAGCAGCCAAGTTTCGGGGGCGACGGGGAATGAGCAGTTCTTC. Protein sequence: CASSQVSGATGNEQFF.

This clonotype was detected only a few times. The chain links TRBV29-1 to TRBJ2-1, with 7 bases that match TRBD2. CDR1 and CDR2 from the germline V gene are SQVTM and ANQGSEA. The CDR3 totals 14 residues. The trim removed 0 bases at V and 7 bases at J, leaving 6 bases unmatched. CDR3: CSVEEGGISNEQFF. Written as DNA, the CDR3 is TGCAGCGTTGAAGAGGGAGGGATCTCAAATGAGCAGTTCTTC.

The chain employs TRBV6-5 and TRBJ1-2, with 7 bases matching TRBD1. J gave up 7 bases and V 5 bases, and 10 bases lay outside the gene matches. The CDR3 has 14 amino acids. In germline, CDR1 is MNHEY, CDR2 SVGAGI. The CDR3 DNA reads TGTGCCAGCAGTCGACTCAGGGGGTACTGTGGCTACACCTTC. Protein: CASSRLRGYCGYTF.

This clonotype was counted only a few times. The chain recombines TRBV20-1 with TRBJ1-1; 8 nucleotides line up with TRBD1. J was trimmed by 3 bases and V by 5 bases; bases with no gene match: 8. The CDR3 loop spans 14 amino acids. The germline V gene has CDR1 DFQATT and CDR2 SNEGSKA (reference sequence). The DNA of the CDR3 is TGCAGTGCTGGACAACAGGGGGGGTACACTGAAGCTTTCTTT. Its protein product is CSAGQQGGYTEAFF.